Shown below are 10 T cell receptor beta chains from a single sample sequenced in a study of cytomegalovirus exposure and HLA in healthy donors. The table came from immunoSEQ multiplex PCR; TCRdb's copy has only in-frame clones and leaves some out. This table holds roughly 330,000 clones, 75% to 90% found once. Source material: PBMCs. Receptors were obtained from a woman younger than 45 in good health and CMV-seropositive.

The chain links TRBV6-5 to TRBJ2-3; D unresolved. The CDR3 sequence is 12 residues long. Looked up from germline, CDR1 is MNHEY and CDR2 is SVGAGI. Trimming took off 6 bases at V and 4 bases at J, with 8 bases between the two ends. The CDR3 region is CASRGMADTQYF. As DNA, the CDR3 is TGTGCCAGCAGGGGAATGGCAGATACGCAGTATTTT.

V is TRBV27 and J is TRBJ1-1, with D maybe TRBD1 (5 bases). Trimming removed 4 bases at V and 3 bases at J, with 12 bases between. Germline assignment: CDR1 MNHEY and CDR2 SMNVEV (reference sequence). There are 14 residues in the CDR3. For the CDR3, the DNA is TGTGCCAGCAGTTCAGTGGGACTTTACACTGAAGCTTTCTTT. Amino acids: CASSSVGLYTEAFF.

This clone was observed a handful of times. V is TRBV7-8 and J is TRBJ2-5; tentative D call: TRBD1 (5 bases). Germline CDR1 is SGHVS and CDR2 is FQNEAQ. This CDR3 has 15 amino acids. The ends were cut back, 4 bases at V and 2 bases at J, with 14 bases in the middle. The CDR3 DNA reads TGTGCCAGCAGCTCAGCGTGGGGCACACAAGAGACCCAGTACTTC. Translated, it gives CASSSAWGTQETQYF.

This clone was seen once. The gene calls are TRBV2 and TRBJ2-3; TRBD2 agrees at 9 bases. Germline CDR1 is SNHLY and CDR2 is FYNNEI. This CDR3 has 17 amino acids. The CDR3 DNA follows: TGTGCGAGTTCTTTTGTAGCGGGAGAAGTTGGCACAGATACGCAGTATTTT. This gives the protein CASSFVAGEVGTDTQYF.

J is TRBJ1-4 and V is TRBV25-1; possibly TRBD1 for D (6 bases). The CDR3 is 15 residues long. Germline-derived CDR1 and CDR2 are MGHDK and SYGVNS. Deletions cut 1 base from V and 2 bases from J, with 8 bases between. The CDR3, as DNA: TGTGCCAGCAGTGAATCTCAGGGGACTAATGAAAAACTGTTTTTT. The encoded protein is CASSESQGTNEKLFF.

V usage is TRBV6-1 and J usage is TRBJ1-5; TRBD1 is a possible D gene (5 bases). The CDR3 sequence is 16 residues long. Trimming left V 0 bases short and J 1 base short, with 10 bases between. Germline lookup yields CDR1 MNHNS and CDR2 SASEGT. The DNA for the CDR3 is TGTGCCAGCAGTGAAGCGCTTGGGGACAGCAATCAGCCCCAGCATTTT. Translated: CASSEALGDSNQPQHF.

CDR3 protein: CAWSDRAEKLFF. The CDR3 coding sequence is TGTGCCTGGAGTGACAGGGCTGAAAAACTGTTTTTT. This chain connects TRBV30 to TRBJ1-4; possibly TRBD1 for D (6 bases). Trimming pared 1 base from V and 7 bases from J, leaving 7 bases between. Germline V gene data show CDR1 as GTSNPN and CDR2 as SVGIG (reference sequence). The CDR3 is 12 amino acids.

The chain combines TRBV11-3 with TRBJ2-7, with D unresolved. The CDR3 length is 13 residues. CDR1 is SGHNT and CDR2 is YENEEA in the germline V gene. Trimming stripped 4 bases from V and 3 bases from J, with 10 bases between. The DNA for the CDR3 is TGTGCCAGCAGCTCCAACGGTGGCTACGAGCAGTACTTC. This sequence encodes CASSSNGGYEQYF.

V and J are TRBV5-1 and TRBJ1-2, with 7 bases lining up with TRBD1. This CDR3 has 15 amino acids. Trimming took 0 bases from V and 1 from J; bases not matched to a gene: 3. Germline V gene data show CDR1 as SGHRS and CDR2 as YFSETQ. CDR3 amino acids: CASSLGDRNNYGYTF. The CDR3 nucleotides are TGCGCCAGCAGCTTGGGGGACAGAAATAACTATGGCTACACCTTC.

This clone is a singleton in its sample. The chain combines TRBV2 with TRBJ1-5; the D gene is possibly TRBD1 (6 bases). V was cut by 8 bases and J by 4 bases, with 9 bases left in between. CDR1 and CDR2 (germline): SNHLY, FYNNEI. This CDR3 has 12 amino acids. The CDR3 nucleotides read TGTGCCAGCGGTCAGGGGAATCAGCCCCAGCATTTT. The encoded protein is CASGQGNQPQHF.